The T cell receptor beta chain described here comes from a study of T-cell memory formation after mild COVID-19 (dated by TCRdb to the early 2020s). About the full investigation: TCR sequence clusters from the two donors were largely donor specific. Longitudinal TCRalpha and TCRbeta repertoire sequencing tracked T-cell clones expanding and contracting after mild COVID-19 in a couple of donors. Two young, previously healthy adult volunteers, one female and one male, were included in the cohort. Results and caveats for the whole study, not just this receptor: Contracting CD4+ clones turned up mainly in the CM and EM memory subsets, whereas EMRA was where CD8+ clones were enriched. Some responding clones were detected in pre-infection memory, suggesting pre-existing cross-reactive memory T cells joined the SARS-CoV-2 response. Only two mild cases were covered in the study, and larger cohorts including severe cases with pre-infection samples were considered necessary. SARS-CoV-2 specificity of the second-wave clones peaking on day 37 was not confirmed. Clones contracting from day 15 to 85 had balanced CD4/CD8 phenotypes, while a second wave expanding from day 15 to 37 was biased towards CD4+.

This clonotype was seen a handful of times. Its antigen is currently not known. Base qualities were left out, and no much larger clone turns up one base away. For sequencing, an Illumina NovaSeq 6000 was employed. Using 5'RACE with constant-segment primers, TCRalpha and TCRbeta cDNA libraries were constructed, with sample barcodes and unique molecular identifiers added in the process. Trizol reagent was used to extract RNA from every sample. The libraries were amplified in two PCR steps, and the second step added a second sample barcode and Illumina TruSeq adapters. Libraries were sequenced on an Illumina NovaSeq with 2 x 150 bp paired-end reads. In the paper's pipeline: Demultiplexing of reads and collapsing into UMI-guided consensus sequences were performed with migec v1.2.7. Using mixcr v2.1.11, UMI consensuses were aligned to TRA and TRB V and J templates and then assembled into clonotypes. A clonotype was counted as expanded or contracted only if both edgeR and NoisET called the change significant, with noise models trained on biological replicates. For edgeR calls, the thresholds were a false discovery rate-adjusted p below 0.01 and a log2 fold-change of 1. As an exploratory analysis of dynamics, max-normalized trajectories of the 1000 most abundant clonotypes were examined by PCA with hierarchical clustering. Separately sequenced CD4+ and CD8+ repertoires were used to assign a CD4 or CD8 phenotype to each responding clone. The public reads were reanalyzed by TCRdb: fastp trimming at Q25, MiXCR alignment, in-frame beta chains only. Each entry merges the rows of one CDR3 protein and shows their most common DNA and genes. The V and J calls shown here were made by TCRdb, not taken from the authors' results. The sample includes 350,000 to 500,000 distinct CDR3 sequences, with over 15% observed a single time. Of the sample, roughly 21% is held by the ten largest clones.

The CDR3 holds 16 amino acids from the cysteine to the phenylalanine. Only CDR3 DNA remains: 48 bases, in frame from the first base. The germline V gene gives CDR1 as MNHEY and CDR2 as SVGEGT. Between the V and J ends, shortened by 5 bases and 7 bases respectively, the junction contains 20 bases. Ficoll-Paque density gradient centrifugation was the method used to isolate PBMCs. This clonotype was sampled from a man aged 18 to 35 who had mild COVID-19 (a few samples of this study predate the infection). The sample titles of this study are shuffled in the database, so cell type and time point are left out; the donor was told from shared clones. The sequenced sample was PBMCs or a T cell subset sorted from them (not recorded which). The chain was built from TRBV6-2 or TRBV6-3 and TRBJ1-4; TRBD1 is a weak D gene call, 6 bases matching. CDR3 loop: CASSPRRRTAPEKLFF. In nucleotide form, the sequence is TGTGCCAGCAGTCCAAGACGTCGGACAGCACCTGAAAAACTGTTTTTT.